The text below deals with one TCR beta chain. Its antigen is as yet unknown. Each cell subset's genomic DNA was divided evenly among several immunoSEQ plates. The method was immunoSEQ multiplex PCR; TCRdb's version includes in-frame clones alone and lacks a portion of them. Among approximately 2,200,000 clones, about 93% were seen once, and the ten largest hold over 1.5%. The data are from a study of shared clonotypes between healthy human individuals. On the study more broadly: Three CD4 naive, three CD4 memory, two CD8 naive and one CD8 memory plate were used per donor. Study findings and constraints: The study's rarefaction showed incomplete sorted-subset sequencing despite large depth.

CD45RO negativity and positive selection for CCR7 defined naive CD8 cells, a population that excluded terminally differentiated effector memory CD45RA+ cells. Only Caucasian adults living in Nashville, Tennessee served as donors. The sequence came from a man between 18 and 29 years old in good health. Some clones in this sample may be carry-over from other donors' samples. Sequences were obtained from naive CD8+ T cells from PBMCs.

Here the CDR3 DNA reads TGTGCCAGTAGTACCGGGACTAGCGGGAGTACGTCAGATACGCAGTATTTT. It codes for CASSTGTSGSTSDTQYF. The chain links TRBV19 to TRBJ2-3, with 14 positions matching TRBD2. Germline CDR1 and CDR2: LNHDA and SQIVND (reference sequence). The CDR3 has 17 amino acids. V was pared by 4 bases and J by 4 bases, with 7 bases of the junction left unmatched.